Only a few counts were recorded for the clone carrying this T cell receptor (beta chain). Its antigen is not known. The data stem from a study of OX40 agonist ivuxolimab in advanced cancers. On the study more broadly: Ivuxolimab, which patients received intravenously every 2 weeks, was dosed at 0.01 to 10 mg/kg.

Autoimmune disease history or systemic immunosuppression meant exclusion. The length of the CDR3 is 13 residues. From germline, CDR1 is SNHLY and CDR2 FYNNEI. The ends were cut back, 8 bases at V and 6 bases at J, with 15 bases in the middle. Method: immunoSEQ multiplex PCR; TCRdb's copy keeps in-frame clones and lacks some. The table includes tens of thousands of clones, around four fifths detected once. General study results and limits: Normalized T-cell clonal expansion was also low in a subset of nonresponders. Antigen specificity was not determined for the expanded peripheral T cells.

The receptor comes from an adult with an advanced solid tumor such as melanoma, head and neck, liver or kidney cancer. Sequenced here: CD4+ or CD8+ T cells sorted from blood, sampled in a trial of the OX40 agonist ivuxolimab. The chain couples TRBV2 to TRBJ2-3, with D unclear. The CDR3 is CASGVVVADTQYF. As DNA, the CDR3 is TGTGCCAGCGGGGTGGTAGTCGCTGATACGCAGTATTTT.